The entry below describes one TCR beta chain. Its specificity is not known. The sample belongs to a study of T cells in Graves' hyperthyroidism and ophthalmopathy. Broader study findings: Blood also contained most expanded thyroid clonotypes above 0.001. Ophthalmopathy was model-predicted a median about 6 months pre-onset.

In germline, CDR1 is DFQATT, CDR2 SNEGSKA (reference sequence). V gave up 6 bases and J gave up 4 bases; unmatched junction bases: 23. The CDR3 is made up of 18 amino acids. The investigators amplified TCR beta CDR3 regions from RNA transcripts. First-round RT-PCR with HTBI primers amplified the TCR CDR3 region. TCRdb passed the multiplex PCR reads through MiXCR, listing each CDR3 protein once. The repertoire consists of a few hundred thousand distinct CDR3 sequences, with 14% occurring once and the leading ten covering around 17%. The definition of stable Graves' hyperthyroidism was no ophthalmopathy progression within 18 months. The PBMCs studied were ones that came from 10 ml fresh peripheral blood.

The chain uses TRBV20-1 and TRBJ2-5; TRBD2 matches at 7 bases. The TCR originated in a woman under 30 with Graves' hyperthyroidism. The sequencing input was blood. CDR3 coding DNA: TGCAGTGCCTCACACCTTACCGGGGCGGGGAGGGCCTTAGAGACCCAGTACTTC. It encodes CSASHLTGAGRALETQYF.